The clone carrying this T cell receptor beta chain was seen repeatedly, ten times or more. The antigen is undetermined. The CDR3 regions of TCR beta were amplified from RNA transcripts. HTBI primers were used for first-round RT-PCR of the TCR CDR3. TCRdb fed the multiplex PCR reads into MiXCR, producing one record per CDR3 protein. Of more than 300,000 distinct CDR3 sequences listed, around 20% were seen once; the top ten hold roughly two fifths. The data are from a study of T cells in Graves' hyperthyroidism and ophthalmopathy. Study results and limitations: A model of 13 V-J features distinguished ophthalmopathy from stable hyperthyroidism. Blood samples included most of the expanded thyroid clonotypes exceeding 0.001.

The CDR3 has 14 amino acids. The germline gives CDR1 DFQATT, CDR2 SNEGSKA (reference sequence). Trimming removed 0 bases at V and 4 bases at J, with 13 bases between. The sample taken for sequencing was blood. This chain connects TRBV20-1 to TRBJ2-7; D not resolved. This receptor was identified in a man younger than 35 with Graves' ophthalmopathy. CDR3 nucleotide sequence: TGCAGTGCTAGAGATTGGGCTAGGGCTTACGAGCAGTACTTC. Translating it yields CSARDWARAYEQYF.